This is a list of T cell receptor beta chains from one sample in a study of blood T cell repertoires in COVID-19. Generated by immunoSEQ multiplex PCR, the TCRdb table keeps only in-frame clones and is missing some. The sample contains some 70,000 clones, about nine tenths of which appear only once. What was sequenced was peripheral blood. These receptors all stem from a man aged 45-60 years with active COVID-19. Both conserved end residues are part of each CDR3. D genes are given only for firm matches. Expanded clones get a size class; other rows say once, few or many, or leave the size out.

TRBJ2-3	TRBV4-3	.	.	TGCGCCAGCAGCCTCGACAGGATCGGAACAGATACGCAGTATTTT	CASSLDRIGTDTQYF
TRBJ2-1	TRBV27	TRBD2	medium-sized	TGTGCCAGCAGTTTCCCGGGGGGGCCATCTCTCTCCTACAATGAGCAGTTCTTC	CASSFPGGPSLSYNEQFF
TRBJ2-7	TRBV9	.	.	TGTGCCAGCAGCGTAGGTCCGGGGGGCACAACCTACGAGCAGTACTTC	CASSVGPGGTTYEQYF
TRBJ2-7	TRBV5-1	.	once	TGCGCCAGCAGCTTGTTAACAGGGTGGGACGAGCAGTACTTC	CASSLLTGWDEQYF
TRBJ1-5	TRBV4-2	.	.	TGTGCCAGCAGCCAAGTCCTTTATCAGCCCCAGCATTTT	CASSQVLYQPQHF
TRBJ1-1	TRBV28	.	.	TGTGCCAGCAGTTTTAGGGGCACTGAAGCTTTCTTT	CASSFRGTEAFF
TRBJ1-5	TRBV30	TRBD1	few	TGTGCGTCGGCGGGACAGGGTAATCAGCCCCAGCATTTT	CASAGQGNQPQHF
TRBJ1-2	TRBV9	TRBD1	.	TGTGCCAGCAGCGGCCGGGACAGGGAGTATGGCTACACCTTC	CASSGRDREYGYTF
TRBJ1-1	TRBV30	TRBD1	.	TGTGCCTGGAAACAGGGGTGGGGCACTGAAGCTTTCTTT	CAWKQGWGTEAFF
TRBJ1-1	TRBV5-4	.	.	TGTGCCAGCAGCCGCAGACAGGTGGATGGTGAAGCTTTCTTT	CASSRRQVDGEAFF
TRBJ1-1	TRBV6-2/TRBV6-3	.	few	TGTGCCAGCAGTTACTCGCAGGGGCTCTCTGAAGCTTTCTTT	CASSYSQGLSEAFF
TRBJ1-5	TRBV30	TRBD1	.	TGTGCCTGGAGTCCAGGACAGGGGGTTCAGCCCCAGCATTTT	CAWSPGQGVQPQHF
TRBJ2-7	TRBV28	TRBD1	.	TGTGCCAGCAGCTCGGACAGGCGCGAGCAGTACTTC	CASSSDRREQYF
TRBJ1-2	TRBV5-1	.	.	TGCGCCAGCAGCAGGACGGGGGTAGAGGGCTACACCTTC	CASSRTGVEGYTF
TRBJ2-6	TRBV5-1	.	.	TGCGCCAGCAGCTTGGCGGGGTCCTCTGGGGCCAACGTCCTGACTTTC	CASSLAGSSGANVLTF
TRBJ2-2	TRBV3-1/TRBV3-2	.	.	TGTGCCGCCAATAGGGGAACCGGGGAGCTGTTTTTT	CAANRGTGELFF
TRBJ1-5	TRBV6-5	.	.	TGTGCCAGCAGCGGGATCGGGGATCAGCCCCAGCATTTT	CASSGIGDQPQHF
TRBJ2-4	TRBV6-2/TRBV6-3	.	.	TGTGCCAGCAGTTACGAAGGGGGAGCCAAAAACATTCAGTACTTC	CASSYEGGAKNIQYF
TRBJ2-3	TRBV30	.	.	TGTGCCTGGAGTTTACCGGGGCGGAGGCGGGGAGATACGCAGTATTTT	CAWSLPGRRRGDTQYF
TRBJ2-7	TRBV29-1	TRBD2	.	TGCAGCGTCGGGACTAGCGGAACCTACGAGCAGTACTTC	CSVGTSGTYEQYF
TRBJ1-6	TRBV11-1	.	.	TGTGCCACCAGCGCGGGGGGGTCACCCCTCCACTTT	CATSAGGSPLHF
TRBJ1-3	TRBV25-1	TRBD1	.	TGTGCCAGACATAAGGGACAGCTCTCTGGAAACACCATATATTTT	CARHKGQLSGNTIYF
TRBJ1-2	TRBV7-2	.	.	TGTGCCAGCAGCTTAGCTTTTATGGAGCCGAAGGGCTACACCTTC	CASSLAFMEPKGYTF
TRBJ2-1	TRBV5-6	TRBD1	once	TGTGCCAGCAGCTTGGGAGGACAGGGGGTTCGTCATCAGTTCTTC	CASSLGGQGVRHQFF
TRBJ2-2	TRBV25-1	TRBD1	.	TGTGCCAGCAGTGGGACAGGGTCCGGGGAGCTGTTTTTT	CASSGTGSGELFF
TRBJ2-1	TRBV30	TRBD2	.	TGTGCCTGCCCGACTAGCGGGGTCTACAATGAGCAGTTCTTC	CACPTSGVYNEQFF
TRBJ1-1	TRBV5-1	.	.	TGCGCCAGCAGCTTGTTTGTCAGTCAGAACACTGAAGCTTTCTTT	CASSLFVSQNTEAFF
TRBJ1-6	TRBV15	.	few	TGTGCCACCAGCAGAGATGGGGGCGGAGGTTCACCCCTCCACTTT	CATSRDGGGGSPLHF
TRBJ2-7	TRBV6-5	TRBD2	.	TGTGCCAGCAGTTTGGTGGCGAGCGGGAGGTCCTACGAGCAGTACTTC	CASSLVASGRSYEQYF
TRBJ1-1	TRBV2	.	few	TGTGCCAGCAGTGAAGGGGCGAACACTGAAGCTTTCTTT	CASSEGANTEAFF
TRBJ1-4	TRBV14	.	.	TGTGCCAGCAGCGGGGGGACCACCGAACTGTTTTTT	CASSGGTTELFF
TRBJ2-7	TRBV11-2	TRBD1	few	TGTGCCAGCAGCTTAGATGGGGGACAGGGGGCCTACGGCCAGTACTTC	CASSLDGGQGAYGQYF
TRBJ2-2	TRBV9	TRBD2	.	TGTGCCAGCAGCCCCTCGGGACTAGCGGGGGGAAGGACCGGGGAGCTGTTTTTT	CASSPSGLAGGRTGELFF
TRBJ2-1	TRBV4-2	.	.	TGTGCCAGCAGCCATGTCATGCAACCGGGCTACAATGAGCAGTTCTTC	CASSHVMQPGYNEQFF
TRBJ2-3	TRBV28	.	.	TGTGCCAGCACGGGAGAGGGCACAGATACGCAGTATTTT	CASTGEGTDTQYF
TRBJ2-4	TRBV14	TRBD1	.	TGTGCCAGCAGCCCGGGGACAGGGTCGGCCCAAAACATTCAGTACTTC	CASSPGTGSAQNIQYF
TRBJ1-2	TRBV15	TRBD1	.	TGTGCCACCAGGCAAACCACAGGGGGCGAAGGCTACACCTTC	CATRQTTGGEGYTF
TRBJ1-1	TRBV7-8	.	.	TGTGCCAGCAGCGAGGGCCAGACCTACACTGAAGCTTTCTTT	CASSEGQTYTEAFF
TRBJ1-4	TRBV27	.	.	TGTGCCAGCAGTCCCGACAGCAGATCTAATGAAAAACTGTTTTTT	CASSPDSRSNEKLFF
TRBJ2-7	TRBV4-2	.	.	TGTGCCAGCAGCCAAGCCCTGGGAGCCTCCTACGAGCAGTACTTC	CASSQALGASYEQYF
TRBJ1-5	TRBV4-1	.	.	TGCGCCAGCAGCCAAGTGGGGGCTCGGAGCAATCAGCCCCAGCATTTT	CASSQVGARSNQPQHF
TRBJ1-3	TRBV6-4	TRBD1	medium-sized	TGTGCCAGCAGTGGGGGACAGAGAAACACCATATATTTT	CASSGGQRNTIYF